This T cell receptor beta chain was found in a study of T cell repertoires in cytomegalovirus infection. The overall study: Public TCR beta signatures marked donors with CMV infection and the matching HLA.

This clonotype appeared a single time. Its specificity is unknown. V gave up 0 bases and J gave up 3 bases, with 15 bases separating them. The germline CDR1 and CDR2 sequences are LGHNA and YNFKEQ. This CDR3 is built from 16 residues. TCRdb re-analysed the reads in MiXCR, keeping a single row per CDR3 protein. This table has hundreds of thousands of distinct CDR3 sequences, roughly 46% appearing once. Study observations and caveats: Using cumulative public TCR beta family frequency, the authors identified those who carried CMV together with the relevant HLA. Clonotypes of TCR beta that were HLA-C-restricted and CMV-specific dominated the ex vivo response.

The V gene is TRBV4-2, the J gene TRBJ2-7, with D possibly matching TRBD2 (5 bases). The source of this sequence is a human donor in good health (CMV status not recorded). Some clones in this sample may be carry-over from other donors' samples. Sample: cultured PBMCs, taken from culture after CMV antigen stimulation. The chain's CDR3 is CASSQDPHGAVYEQYF. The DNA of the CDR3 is TGTGCCAGCAGCCAAGATCCCCATGGAGCGGTCTACGAGCAGTACTTC.